The next 29 T cell receptor beta chains were all read from a single sample in a study of T cells in Graves' hyperthyroidism and ophthalmopathy (dated by TCRdb to between 2018 and 2020). The library relied on multiplex PCR. TCRdb names Illumina HiSeq 2000 as the instrument used. TCR beta CDR3 regions were amplified from RNA transcripts. The TCR CDR3 was subjected to a first round of RT-PCR using the HTBI primer set and the Qiagen OneStep RT-PCR kit. The raw public reads went through TCRdb reprocessing: fastp at Q25, MiXCR clone calling, in-frame beta chains kept. Duplicate CDR3 protein sequences are folded into a single record with the most common DNA and genes. This sample lists 250,000 to 300,000 distinct CDR3 sequences; over 15% were detected once. The top ten clones comprise approximately 60% of the sample. The sample was blood. The receptors were gathered from a woman aged 55-70 years with Graves' ophthalmopathy.

The chain joins TRBV7-9 to TRBJ2-5; possibly TRBD1 for D (6 bases). Trimming cost V 5 bases and J 1 base, with 11 bases left between them. The germline CDR1 and CDR2 sequences are SEHNR and FQNEAQ (reference sequence). There are 14 residues in the CDR3. As DNA, the CDR3 is TGTGCCAGCAGCCAAGGGACATTCCAAGAGACCCAGTACTTC. Its translation: CASSQGTFQETQYF.

The chain couples TRBV19 to TRBJ2-2, with 8 bases lining up with TRBD2. With V trimmed by 3 bases and J by 4 bases, 7 bases remained unmatched. This CDR3 has 16 amino acids. From germline, CDR1 is LNHDA and CDR2 SQIVND (reference sequence). CDR3 in amino acids: CASSIVSGGPTGELFF. The CDR3 bases are TGTGCCAGTAGTATCGTAAGCGGGGGCCCCACCGGGGAGCTGTTTTTT.

The genes are TRBV29-1 and TRBJ2-3; TRBD1 aligns across 12 bases. The germline V gene has CDR1 SQVTM and CDR2 ANQGSEA. This CDR3 has 12 amino acids. The CDR3, as DNA: TGCATGGGACAGGGGGCAGGAGGTACGCAGTATTTT. Translated: CMGQGAGGTQYF.

The table lists this clonotype with a few counts. The chain has TRBV5-5 and TRBJ1-4; the match to TRBD1 covers 7 bases. CDR1 and CDR2 from the germline V gene are SGHKS and YYEKEE (reference sequence). V lost 2 bases and J lost 7; bases outside the gene matches: 5. CDR3 length equals 14 residues. CDR3 bases: TGTGCCAGCAGCTTCACCGACAGGGTTGAAAAACTGTTTTTT. It translates to CASSFTDRVEKLFF.

Ten or more counts support this clonotype. V gene TRBV11-2 combines with J gene TRBJ2-5, with D possibly being TRBD1 or TRBD2 (6 bases each). Trimming left V 6 bases short and J 5 bases short, with 22 bases between. Germline V gives CDR1 SGHAT, CDR2 FQNNGV. The CDR3 is 16 amino acids. In nucleotides, the CDR3 is TGTGCCAGCAGACGAGGAGGGGGACGTCGGTGGGAGACCCAGTACTTC. Protein: CASRRGGGRRWETQYF.

At least ten counts were recorded for this clonotype. CDR3 coding DNA: TGTGCCAGCGGCCCGGGACTAGCGGGGGGGAAGAGGTACAATGAGCAGTTCTTC. It specifies CASGPGLAGGKRYNEQFF. The chain carries TRBV10-3 and TRBJ2-1, with TRBD2 matching 16 bases. Germline CDR1 and CDR2: ENHRY and SYGVKD. The CDR3 length is 18 residues. V trimming: 10 bases; J trimming: 4 bases; junction bases outside the gene matches: 13.

This clonotype showed up many times. This chain uses TRBV20-1 with TRBJ2-1, with D perhaps assigned TRBD1 or TRBD2 (5 bases each). There are 14 residues in the CDR3. V gave up 6 bases and J gave up 0 bases, with 12 bases separating them. Germline CDR1 is DFQATT and CDR2 is SNEGSKA (reference sequence). This CDR3 reads CSASGTGSYNEQFF. Written as DNA, the CDR3 is TGCAGTGCCTCAGGGACGGGCTCCTACAATGAGCAGTTCTTC.

This clonotype was picked up a small number of times. The chain links TRBV19 to TRBJ2-2, with D possibly matching TRBD1 (5 bases). The CDR3 is made up of 15 amino acids. Germline V lookup: CDR1 LNHDA, CDR2 SQIVND (reference sequence). Trimming stripped 7 bases from V and 0 bases from J, with 12 bases between. Written as DNA, the CDR3 is TGTGCCAGTACCGCAGGGTACCCGAACACCGGGGAGCTGTTTTTT. This translates into CASTAGYPNTGELFF. Variable domain in full (rest from reference TRBV19 and TRBJ2-2): DGGITQSPKYLFRKEGQNVTLSCEQNLNHDAMYWYRQDPGQGLRLIYYSQIVNDFQKGDIAEGYSVSREKKESFPLTVTSAQKNPTAFYLCASTAGYPNTGELFFGEGSRLTVL.

A remark on this clonotype: This may come from a read error, since a much larger clone is one base off. The chain employs TRBV27 and TRBJ1-2, with 9 nucleotides matching TRBD1. With 0 bases clipped from V and 10 bases from J, the junction kept 6 bases outside the gene matches. This CDR3 spans 14 amino acids. Germline V CDR1 and CDR2: MNHEY, SMNVEV (reference sequence). The CDR3 DNA sequence: TGTGCCAGCAGTTTATCTGACAGGGGGGGCGCCTACACCTTC. Amino acid sequence: CASSLSDRGGAYTF.

The chain's CDR3 is CASSLGGQLPSEQYF. CDR3 DNA sequence: TGTGCCAGCAGCTTGGGGGGACAGCTACCTAGCGAGCAGTACTTC. The chain carries TRBV5-4 and TRBJ2-7; 7 bases align to TRBD1. The CDR3 length is 15 residues. Per the germline V gene, CDR1 is SGHNT and CDR2 is YYREEE (reference sequence). J lost 6 bases, V lost 0 bases, and 9 bases had no gene match.

Ten or more counts support this clonotype. The chain joins TRBV7-2 to TRBJ1-5; D unresolved. CDR3 length equals 13 residues. V lost 2 bases, J lost 7 bases, and 9 bases lay in between. Germline CDR1 is SGHTA and CDR2 is FQGNSA. The CDR3 loop reads CASSLSREQPQHF. CDR3 nucleotide sequence: TGTGCCAGCAGCTTAAGCAGAGAACAGCCCCAGCATTTT.

This clonotype was detected only a few times. The chain combines TRBV4-3 with TRBJ1-4; maybe TRBD1 (6 bases). The germline V gene has CDR1 LGHNA and CDR2 YSLEER. This CDR3 region has 17 residues. V shed 1 base and J shed 7 bases, with 19 bases lying between them. CDR3 amino acids: CASSQVRGAGRGEKLFF. The CDR3 region has the DNA TGCGCCAGCAGCCAAGTTCGAGGGGCCGGCAGGGGTGAAAAACTGTTTTTT.

There are a few counts of this clonotype. The V call is TRBV20-1, the J call TRBJ2-2; 11 positions agree with TRBD2. V lost 2 bases to trimming and J lost 4 bases; unmatched junction nucleotides: 6. The CDR3 is 16 amino acids. Germline-derived CDR1 and CDR2 are DFQATT and SNEGSKA (reference sequence). CDR3 in DNA: TGCAGTGCTAGACCCGGGCTAGCGGGGGGCACCGGGGAGCTGTTTTTT. Translation gives CSARPGLAGGTGELFF.

V usage is TRBV18 and J usage is TRBJ2-2; D ambiguous. Germline V gene sequence: CDR1 KGHSH, CDR2 LQKENI. Trimming cost V 4 bases and J 2 bases, with 8 bases left between them. This CDR3 is built from 14 residues. CDR3 coding DNA: TGTGCCAGCTCACGTTGGAAAAACACCGGGGAGCTGTTTTTT. This gives the protein CASSRWKNTGELFF.

Only a few counts were recorded for this clonotype. The chain is built from TRBV2 and TRBJ1-5; D call uncertain. The CDR3 sequence is 15 residues long. In germline, CDR1 is SNHLY, CDR2 FYNNEI. V lost 7 bases to trimming and J lost 5 bases, with 18 bases between them. CDR3 DNA sequence: TGTGCCAGCACCGGAATACTGGGCGGAGATCAGCCCCAGCATTTT. Translated, it gives CASTGILGGDQPQHF.

Concerning this clonotype: This could be a read error, since a much larger clone is one nucleotide away. The rearrangement joins TRBV7-2 to TRBJ1-5; perhaps TRBD1 as D (6 bases). CDR3 length: 14 amino acids. The V gene's germline CDR1 is SGHTA and CDR2 FQGNSA. The CDR3 sequence is CASSLFLTGQLQHF. The CDR3 DNA follows: TGTGCCAGCAGCTTATTTTTAACAGGGCAGCTCCAGCATTTT.

This chain links TRBV7-9 with TRBJ1-6; D ambiguous. V was cut by 5 bases and J by 8 bases, with 19 bases left in between. Germline V gives CDR1 SEHNR, CDR2 FQNEAQ (reference sequence). The CDR3 loop spans 16 amino acids. CDR3 sequence: CASSPQTRHPYSPLHF. CDR3 bases: TGTGCCAGCAGCCCACAGACCCGACACCCTTATTCACCCCTCCACTTT.

The chain links TRBV6-2 or TRBV6-3 to TRBJ2-1, with D unclear. Trimming removed 4 bases from V and 9 bases from J, with 13 bases in between. Germline V gene data show CDR1 as MNHEY and CDR2 as SVGEGT. The CDR3 runs 13 residues. This CDR3 reads CASSSHPKGEQFF. The CDR3 nucleotides read TGTGCCAGCAGTTCTCACCCAAAAGGTGAGCAGTTCTTC.

This clonotype was observed a handful of times. This rearrangement joins TRBV4-1 to TRBJ2-2; a possible D gene is TRBD1 (6 bases). The length of the CDR3 is 17 residues. The ends were cut back, 0 bases at V and 2 bases at J, with 13 bases in the middle. Germline CDR1 MGHRA, CDR2 YSYEKL. The CDR3 loop is CASSQDSGTSNTGELFF. CDR3 DNA sequence: TGCGCCAGCAGCCAAGATTCCGGGACATCAAACACCGGGGAGCTGTTTTTT.

There are a few counts of this clonotype. This rearrangement joins TRBV20-1 to TRBJ2-5, with D maybe TRBD1 (6 bases). The germline V gene has CDR1 DFQATT and CDR2 SNEGSKA (reference sequence). V was shortened by 2 bases and J by 4 bases, with 11 bases between the two germline ends. CDR3 length: 13 amino acids. CDR3 residues: CSARRSRGETQYF. The CDR3, as DNA: TGCAGTGCTAGAAGGAGCAGGGGAGAGACCCAGTACTTC.

The J gene is TRBJ2-1, the V gene TRBV9; D is unresolved. Looked up from germline, CDR1 is SGDLS and CDR2 is YYNGEE. Trimming left V 0 bases short and J 6 bases short, with 7 bases between. The CDR3 has 13 amino acids. In DNA form, the CDR3 reads TGTGCCAGCAGCGTAGCTCAAAGCAATGAGCAGTTCTTC. Translating gives CASSVAQSNEQFF.

This clonotype was counted ten times or more. The chain recombines TRBV28 with TRBJ1-2; no reliable D call. CDR1 is MDHEN and CDR2 is SYDVKM in the germline V gene. CDR3 length equals 15 residues. Trimming removed 2 bases at V and 1 base at J, with 11 bases between. For the CDR3, the DNA is TGTGCCAGCAGTTTACTACATCCAGTTAACTATGGCTACACCTTC. It translates to CASSLLHPVNYGYTF.

This clonotype was recorded many times. V and J are TRBV20-1 and TRBJ2-3, with a possible D match to TRBD1 (6 bases). The CDR3 has 11 amino acids. Germline-derived CDR1 and CDR2 are DFQATT and SNEGSKA (reference sequence). The ends were cut back, 6 bases at V and 6 bases at J, with 10 bases in the middle. The CDR3 nucleotides are TGCAGTGCCGACACAGGGGATACGCAGTATTTT. It translates to CSADTGDTQYF.

This clonotype has ten or more counts. The chain links TRBV6-5 to TRBJ2-1; no definite D call. Looked up from germline, CDR1 is MNHEY and CDR2 is SVGAGI. V dropped 0 bases and J dropped 2 bases, with 14 bases sitting between them. CDR3 length: 17 residues. The CDR3 loop is CASSYSRPLDTYNEQFF. The CDR3 region has the DNA TGTGCCAGCAGTTACTCGAGACCCCTCGATACCTACAATGAGCAGTTCTTC.

This clonotype was observed at least ten times. The genes are TRBV11-2 and TRBJ2-1; 9 nucleotides agree with TRBD1. J gave up 5 bases and V 5 bases, and 7 bases lay outside the gene matches. The CDR3 is made up of 15 amino acids. Germline-derived CDR1 and CDR2 are SGHAT and FQNNGV. In DNA, the CDR3 is TGTGCCAGCAGCCCACGGACAGGGGCGAACAATGAGCAGTTCTTC. Its translation: CASSPRTGANNEQFF.

This clonotype showed up just a few times. This chain uses TRBV5-8 with TRBJ2-1, with D perhaps TRBD1 or TRBD2 (5 bases each). V was trimmed by 0 bases and J by 11 bases, leaving 18 bases between them. The CDR3 runs 15 residues. Germline V gene data show CDR1 as SGHTS and CDR2 as YDEGEE. CDR3 sequence: CASSLGGGTRGKQFF. The CDR3 DNA is TGTGCCAGCAGCTTGGGTGGGGGTACTCGGGGCAAGCAGTTCTTC.

The chain is built from TRBV5-1 and TRBJ1-4; D is unclear. This CDR3 has 15 residues. From germline, CDR1 is SGHRS and CDR2 YFSETQ. Trimming removed 4 bases from V and 4 bases from J, with 14 bases in between. The CDR3 DNA follows: TGCGCCAGCAGCCTCTTCGGCAGCCGTAATGAAAAACTGTTTTTT. Translated: CASSLFGSRNEKLFF.

The CDR3: CASSALLAGGPEQYF. The CDR3 region has the DNA TGCGCCAGCAGCGCTCTACTAGCGGGAGGGCCTGAGCAGTACTTC. The chain is built from TRBV5-1 and TRBJ2-7; 13 positions match TRBD2. The CDR3 is 15 residues long. From germline, CDR1 is SGHRS and CDR2 YFSETQ. The trim removed 4 bases at V and 7 bases at J, leaving 8 bases unmatched.

This clonotype was picked up many times. The chain employs TRBV7-2 and TRBJ2-7, with D uncertain. V lost 5 bases to trimming and J lost 6 bases, with 17 bases between them. The CDR3 spans 14 residues. Germline lookup yields CDR1 SGHTA and CDR2 FQGNSA. The DNA for the CDR3 is TGTGCCAGCAGCCCCGTGGATCGGTACGGCGAGCAGTACTTC. Translating it yields CASSPVDRYGEQYF.